The 18 T cell receptor beta chains reported below all come from one sample, sequenced in a study of shared clonotypes between healthy human individuals. Sequencing was performed with immunoSEQ multiplex PCR; in TCRdb, only in-frame clones are kept and a portion is missing. The sample has approximately 1.9 million clones, just under 95% seen once; the top ten hold around 1.7%. Naive CD8 cells were CD45RO-negative, positively selected for CCR7, excluding terminally differentiated effector memory CD45RA+ cells. Source material: naive CD8+ T cells from PBMCs. All receptors derive from a man aged 18-30 years in good health. Some clones in this sample may be carry-over from other donors' samples.

This clone came up once. V is TRBV27 and J is TRBJ1-1, with D perhaps TRBD1 (5 bases). Germline loops: CDR1 MNHEY, CDR2 SMNVEV (reference sequence). The CDR3 is 15 residues long. Between the trimmed V and J ends, which lost 5 bases and 1 base, there was a span of 14 bases. In nucleotides, the CDR3 is TGTGCCAGCAGTCCACACCACGGGGCGAACACTGAAGCTTTCTTT. Translation gives CASSPHHGANTEAFF.

The chain uses TRBV29-1 and TRBJ1-1; TRBD1 matches at 7 bases. The germline V gene has CDR1 SQVTM and CDR2 ANQGSEA. This CDR3 region has 14 residues. The trim removed 7 bases at V and 0 bases at J, leaving 8 bases unmatched. CDR3 residues: CSGRDRGLNTEAFF. CDR3 coding DNA: TGCAGCGGCCGGGACAGAGGGCTGAACACTGAAGCTTTCTTT.

The rearrangement uses TRBV19 and TRBJ2-1; D might be TRBD2 (5 bases). Germline-derived CDR1 and CDR2 are LNHDA and SQIVND (reference sequence). V lost 5 bases and J lost 0, with 8 bases in between. The length of the CDR3 is 14 residues. In DNA, the CDR3 is TGTGCCAGTAGTTGGGCGGGCTCCTACAATGAGCAGTTCTTC. Protein sequence: CASSWAGSYNEQFF.

This chain joins TRBV27 and TRBJ2-3; D is ambiguous. Looked up from germline, CDR1 is MNHEY and CDR2 is SMNVEV (reference sequence). Trimming shortened V by 3 bases and J by 6 bases, and 10 bases separated the two germline ends. The CDR3 spans 13 residues. As DNA, the CDR3 is TGTGCCAGCAGTTTTCCCCCGTGGGATACGCAGTATTTT. It yields the protein CASSFPPWDTQYF.

This chain uses TRBV27 with TRBJ2-1, with TRBD2 matching 7 bases. The CDR3 extends over 12 amino acids. V lost 4 bases to trimming and J lost 9 bases; unmatched junction nucleotides: 3. The germline gives CDR1 MNHEY, CDR2 SMNVEV (reference sequence). Here the CDR3 reads CASSSGLPEQFF. CDR3 nucleotide sequence: TGTGCCAGCAGTTCGGGACTACCTGAGCAGTTCTTC.

The CDR3 here is CAWRRGWVAFF. The CDR3, as DNA: TGTGCCTGGAGAAGGGGATGGGTAGCTTTCTTT. The chain recombines TRBV30 with TRBJ1-1; D possibly corresponds to TRBD1 (5 bases). The germline V and J ends were trimmed by 3 bases and 10 bases, with 12 bases remaining between them. Germline V gene sequence: CDR1 GTSNPN, CDR2 SVGIG (reference sequence). There are 11 residues in the CDR3. Complete variable domain (other parts from reference TRBV30 and TRBJ1-1): SQTIHQWPATLVQPVGSPLSLECTVEGTSNPNLYWYRQAAGRGLQLLFYSVGIGQISSEVPQNLSASRPQDRQFILSSKKLLLSDSGFYLCAWRRGWVAFFGQGTRLTVV.

This clone came up a few times. This specimen includes other DNA sequences encoding the same CDR3. The chain couples TRBV27 to TRBJ1-2; a possible D gene is TRBD1 (5 bases). Germline values: CDR1 MNHEY, CDR2 SMNVEV (reference sequence). With 2 bases removed from V and 7 bases from J, the gap between germline ends came to 11 bases. The CDR3 totals 13 residues. The CDR3 loop reads CASSLGRGGGYTF. As DNA, the CDR3 is TGTGCCAGCAGTTTAGGACGGGGCGGTGGCTACACCTTC.

The chain has TRBV14 and TRBJ2-1; D might be TRBD2 (5 bases). The germline V gene has CDR1 SGHDN and CDR2 FVKESK. The V end lost 5 bases, the J end lost 9 bases, and 20 bases lay between the germline ends. The CDR3 extends over 15 amino acids. This chain's CDR3 is CASSTAEVLFGEQFF. The CDR3 bases are TGTGCCAGCAGCACAGCGGAAGTACTTTTCGGTGAGCAGTTCTTC.

In regard to this clone: This CDR3 is also generated by other DNA sequences in the sample. This rearrangement joins TRBV19 to TRBJ2-7; D is perhaps TRBD1 (7 bases). V lost 4 bases, J lost 0 bases, and 10 bases lay in between. The CDR3 loop spans 14 amino acids. Germline V gene lookup returns CDR1 LNHDA and CDR2 SQIVND (reference sequence). This CDR3 is CASSTRDSSYEQYF. For the CDR3, the DNA is TGTGCCAGTAGTACGCGGGACAGCTCCTACGAGCAGTACTTC.

The gene calls are TRBV29-1 and TRBJ1-1, with D uncertain. CDR1 SQVTM and CDR2 ANQGSEA come from the germline V gene. V was cut by 7 bases and J by 4 bases, with 10 bases left in between. The CDR3 contains 11 residues. The CDR3 DNA reads as TGCAGCGCGCCGGCCCCCACTGAAGCTTTCTTT. Its protein product is CSAPAPTEAFF. Full variable domain (missing parts from reference TRBV29-1 and TRBJ1-1): SAVISQKPSRDICQRGTSLTIQCQVDSQVTMMFWYRQQPGQSLTLIATANQGSEATYESGFVIDKFPISRPNLTFSTLTVSNMSPEDSSIYLCSAPAPTEAFFGQGTRLTVV.

The CDR3 DNA follows: TGTGCCTGGAGCCGACCCCCAGGGTTCTCTGGAAACACCATATATTTT. It yields the protein CAWSRPPGFSGNTIYF. This sequence joins TRBV30 and TRBJ1-3, with D maybe TRBD1 (5 bases). This CDR3 is built from 16 residues. V lost 3 bases and J 0 bases, leaving 15 bases between the germline ends. Germline CDR1 GTSNPN, CDR2 SVGIG (reference sequence).

This chain connects TRBV5-1 to TRBJ1-6; weak D call: TRBD1 (6 bases). The V gene lost 0 bases and the J gene lost 10 bases, with 14 bases spanning the gap. Germline lookup yields CDR1 SGHRS and CDR2 YFSETQ. The CDR3 has 15 amino acids. Here the CDR3 reads CASSLAVQGYSPLHF. CDR3 coding DNA: TGCGCCAGCAGCTTGGCCGTACAGGGTTACTCACCCCTCCACTTT.

This chain uses TRBV5-1 with TRBJ2-7, with 7 bases aligning to TRBD1. The V gene's germline CDR1 is SGHRS and CDR2 YFSETQ. The CDR3 covers 15 residues. V was pared by 4 bases and J by 5 bases, with 12 bases of the junction left unmatched. CDR3 sequence reads: CASSPSTGVFNEQYF. The DNA for the CDR3 is TGCGCCAGCAGCCCGTCTACAGGGGTTTTCAACGAGCAGTACTTC. Complete variable domain (other parts from reference TRBV5-1 and TRBJ2-7): KAGVTQTPRYLIKTRGQQVTLSCSPISGHRSVSWYQQTPGQGLQFLFEYFSETQRNKGNFPGRFSGRQFSNSRSEMNVSTLELGDSALYLCASSPSTGVFNEQYFGPGTRLTVT.

The chain recombines TRBV28 with TRBJ1-5; no clear D gene. This CDR3 is 16 amino acids long. Germline V lookup: CDR1 MDHEN, CDR2 SYDVKM. Trimming left V 2 bases short and J 0 bases short, with 11 bases between. The CDR3 DNA reads TGTGCCAGCAGTTTAGTGGAAAATTATAGCAATCAGCCCCAGCATTTT. Encoded protein: CASSLVENYSNQPQHF.

This clone was seen once. This chain uses TRBV27 with TRBJ2-1; the D is unclear. Germline values: CDR1 MNHEY, CDR2 SMNVEV (reference sequence). The CDR3 totals 15 residues. Trimming took 2 bases from V and 8 from J, leaving 16 bases between them. The CDR3 coding sequence is TGTGCCAGCAGTTTAATTTATGCCCCTTCAGATGAGCAGTTCTTC. Protein sequence: CASSLIYAPSDEQFF.

This clone was detected once. This sample also contains other DNA sequences that code for the same CDR3. The V call is TRBV7-2, the J call TRBJ2-7, with 14 bases that match TRBD2. V lost 3 bases, J lost 1 base, and 2 bases stayed unmatched. CDR1 is SGHTA and CDR2 is FQGNSA in the germline V gene. The CDR3 is made up of 16 amino acids. CDR3 DNA: TGTGCCAGCAGCTTCGGACTAGCGGGAGGTTCCTACGAGCAGTACTTC. This codes for CASSFGLAGGSYEQYF.

The chain couples TRBV5-8 to TRBJ1-1; D remains ambiguous. The germline V and J ends were trimmed by 4 bases and 5 bases, with 15 bases remaining between them. This CDR3 has 14 amino acids. The germline CDR1 and CDR2 sequences are SGHTS and YDEGEE. CDR3 region: CASSTRPMRTEAFF. CDR3 in DNA: TGTGCCAGCAGCACCAGACCCATGAGAACTGAAGCTTTCTTT.

The chain carries TRBV2 and TRBJ2-1; D ambiguous. CDR3 length: 16 amino acids. V was trimmed by 3 bases and J by 0 bases, leaving 12 bases between them. Germline V gives CDR1 SNHLY, CDR2 FYNNEI. The DNA for the CDR3 is TGTGCCAGCAGTGAGGAGCTTGCGGCCTCCTACAATGAGCAGTTCTTC. Amino acid sequence: CASSEELAASYNEQFF.